The present TCR beta chain was sequenced within a study of vaccination effects on CD4 cells after COVID-19. About this clone: The antigen remains unidentified.

Between days 9 and 11 of culture, CD4+ T cells were separated out. All vaccine recipients tested negative for nucleocapsid antibodies and had never contracted SARS-CoV-2 infection. Study-wide results and limits: Healthy vaccinees showed cross-reactivity with common cold coronaviruses in only 1 of 255 vaccine-induced clones.

Profiling relied on immunoSEQ multiplex PCR, and the TCRdb table lists in-frame clones only, not all of them. The repertoire has about 38,000 clones, around 76% of them found once; the top ten carry 2.5% to 3.5%. The sequencing here drew on CD4+ T cells from PBMCs cultured without peptide, taken before COVID-19 vaccination. The receptor's source is a human donor who received a COVID-19 vaccine.

This chain's CDR3 is CAIRGPGTGVEQFF. CDR3 coding DNA: TGTGCCATCAGGGGTCCCGGGACAGGTGTGGAGCAGTTCTTC. The gene calls are TRBV10-3 and TRBJ2-1, with TRBD1 identical over 8 bases. The CDR3 has 14 amino acids. With V trimmed by 6 bases and J by 10 bases, 11 bases remained unmatched. Germline V gives CDR1 ENHRY, CDR2 SYGVKD.